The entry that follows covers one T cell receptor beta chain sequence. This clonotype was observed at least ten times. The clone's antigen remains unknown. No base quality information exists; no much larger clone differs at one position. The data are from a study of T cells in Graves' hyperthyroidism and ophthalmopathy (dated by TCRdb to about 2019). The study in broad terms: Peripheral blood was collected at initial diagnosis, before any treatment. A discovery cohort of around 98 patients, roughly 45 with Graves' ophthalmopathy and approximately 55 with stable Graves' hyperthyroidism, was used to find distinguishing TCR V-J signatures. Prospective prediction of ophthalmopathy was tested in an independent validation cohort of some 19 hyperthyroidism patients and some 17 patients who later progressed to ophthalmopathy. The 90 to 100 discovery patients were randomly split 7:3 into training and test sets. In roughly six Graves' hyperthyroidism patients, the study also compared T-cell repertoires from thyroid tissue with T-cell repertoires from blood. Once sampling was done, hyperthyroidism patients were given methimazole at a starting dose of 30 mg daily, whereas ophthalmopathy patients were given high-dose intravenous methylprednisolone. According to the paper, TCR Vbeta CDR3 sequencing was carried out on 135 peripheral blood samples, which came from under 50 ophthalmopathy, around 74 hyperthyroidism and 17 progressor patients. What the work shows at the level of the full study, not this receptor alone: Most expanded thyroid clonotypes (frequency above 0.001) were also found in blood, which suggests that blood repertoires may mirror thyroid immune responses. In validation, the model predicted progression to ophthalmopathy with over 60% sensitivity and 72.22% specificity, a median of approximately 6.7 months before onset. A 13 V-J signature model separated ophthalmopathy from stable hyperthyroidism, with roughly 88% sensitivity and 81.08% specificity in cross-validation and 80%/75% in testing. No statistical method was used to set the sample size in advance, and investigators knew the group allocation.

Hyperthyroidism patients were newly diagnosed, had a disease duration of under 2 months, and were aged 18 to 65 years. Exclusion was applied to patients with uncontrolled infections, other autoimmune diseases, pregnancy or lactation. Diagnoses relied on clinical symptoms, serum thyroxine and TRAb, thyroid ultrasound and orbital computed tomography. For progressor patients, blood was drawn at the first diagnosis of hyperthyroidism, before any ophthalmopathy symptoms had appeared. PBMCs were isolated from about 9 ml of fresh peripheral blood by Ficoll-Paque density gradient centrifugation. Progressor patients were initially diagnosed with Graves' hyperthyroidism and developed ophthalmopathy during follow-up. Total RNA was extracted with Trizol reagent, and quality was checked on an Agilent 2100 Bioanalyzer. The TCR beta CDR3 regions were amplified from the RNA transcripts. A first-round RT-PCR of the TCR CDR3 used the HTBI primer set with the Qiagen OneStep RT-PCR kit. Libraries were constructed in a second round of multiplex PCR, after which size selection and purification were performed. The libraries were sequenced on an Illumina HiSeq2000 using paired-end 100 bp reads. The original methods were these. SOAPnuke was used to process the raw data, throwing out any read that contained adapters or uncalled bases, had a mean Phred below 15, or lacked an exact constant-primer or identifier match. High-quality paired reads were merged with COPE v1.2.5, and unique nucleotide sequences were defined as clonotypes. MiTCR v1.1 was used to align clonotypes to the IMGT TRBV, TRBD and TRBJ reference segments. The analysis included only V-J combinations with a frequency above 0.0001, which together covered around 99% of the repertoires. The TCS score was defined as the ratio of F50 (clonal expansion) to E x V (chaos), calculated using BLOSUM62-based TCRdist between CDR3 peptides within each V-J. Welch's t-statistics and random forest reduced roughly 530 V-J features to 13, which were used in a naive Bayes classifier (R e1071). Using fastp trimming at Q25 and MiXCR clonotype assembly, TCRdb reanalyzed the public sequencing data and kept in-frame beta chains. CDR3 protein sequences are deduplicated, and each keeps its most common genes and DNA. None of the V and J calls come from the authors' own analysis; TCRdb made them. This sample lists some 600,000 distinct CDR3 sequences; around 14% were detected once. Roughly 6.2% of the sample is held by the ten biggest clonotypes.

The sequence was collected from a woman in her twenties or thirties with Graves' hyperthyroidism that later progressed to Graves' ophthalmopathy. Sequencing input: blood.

Read as DNA, the sequence is TGTGCCAGCAGCTTTGCAGGGGACACCGGGGAGCTGTTTTTT. This sequence encodes CASSFAGDTGELFF. This sequence uses TRBV11-3 and TRBJ2-2; the D region possibly corresponds to TRBD1 (6 bases align). CDR1 and CDR2 were assigned from the germline V gene as SGHNT and YENEEA. CDR3 length: 14 amino acids, cysteine to phenylalanine. The sequence is cut down to CDR3 DNA, 42 bases in frame from base 1. Relative to germline, V is 3 bases shorter and J is 3 bases shorter, with 8 bases between their ends. Supplemented by the reference TRBV11-3 and TRBJ2-2 proteins around the CDR3, the complete variable domain is EAGVVQSPRYKIIEKKQPVAFWCNPISGHNTLYWYLQNLGQGPELLIRYENEEAVDDSQLPKDRFSAERLKGVDSTLKIQPAELGDSAVYLCASSFAGDTGELFFGEGSRLTVL.